These 4 T cell receptor beta chains came from one sample sequenced in a study of blood T cell repertoires in COVID-19. The method was immunoSEQ multiplex PCR; TCRdb's version includes in-frame clones alone and lacks a portion of them. Among approximately 220,000 clones listed, nearly 90% were seen once. Sequencing was performed on PBMCs or T cells enriched from blood (not recorded which). The source of these receptors is a woman aged 25 to 39 with acute COVID-19.

V gene TRBV5-1 combines with J gene TRBJ2-1, with 9 nucleotides matching TRBD1. The CDR3 extends over 15 amino acids. CDR1 is SGHRS and CDR2 is YFSETQ in the germline V gene. The V and J ends lost 3 bases and 4 bases, in that order; junction bases with no gene match: 5. CDR3 sequence reads: CASSWGTGPYNEQFF. The CDR3 region has the DNA TGCGCCAGCAGCTGGGGGACAGGGCCATACAATGAGCAGTTCTTC.

This chain uses TRBV19 with TRBJ1-5, with TRBD1 identical over 7 bases. The CDR3 length is 13 residues. The J segment lost 5 bases and the V segment lost 6 bases, leaving 4 bases of the junction unmatched. CDR1 LNHDA and CDR2 SQIVND come from the germline V gene (reference sequence). This CDR3 is CASSDTGDQPQHF. The CDR3 coding sequence is TGTGCCAGTAGCGATACAGGGGATCAGCCCCAGCATTTT. The variable domain in full, with the rest retrieved from reference TRBV19 and TRBJ1-5, is DGGITQSPKYLFRKEGQNVTLSCEQNLNHDAMYWYRQDPGQGLRLIYYSQIVNDFQKGDIAEGYSVSREKKESFPLTVTSAQKNPTAFYLCASSDTGDQPQHFGDGTRLSIL.

The chain links TRBV30 to TRBJ2-3, with D possibly matching TRBD2 (7 bases). The CDR3 length is 14 residues. The V end was cut by 1 base, the J end by 0 bases, with 8 bases between. CDR1 and CDR2 from the germline V gene are GTSNPN and SVGIG (reference sequence). Here the CDR3 reads CAWSGGGSTDTQYF. The CDR3 nucleotides are TGTGCCTGGAGTGGGGGGGGCAGCACAGATACGCAGTATTTT.

The rearrangement joins TRBV4-2 to TRBJ2-3; 8 bases fit TRBD2. After removal of 0 bases from V and 3 bases from J, the junction contained 2 bases not matched to a gene. Germline CDR1 LGHNA, CDR2 YNFKEQ. The CDR3 is 15 amino acids. CDR3 bases: TGTGCCAGCAGCCAAGATACGGGGGGGACAGATACGCAGTATTTT. Translation gives CASSQDTGGTDTQYF.